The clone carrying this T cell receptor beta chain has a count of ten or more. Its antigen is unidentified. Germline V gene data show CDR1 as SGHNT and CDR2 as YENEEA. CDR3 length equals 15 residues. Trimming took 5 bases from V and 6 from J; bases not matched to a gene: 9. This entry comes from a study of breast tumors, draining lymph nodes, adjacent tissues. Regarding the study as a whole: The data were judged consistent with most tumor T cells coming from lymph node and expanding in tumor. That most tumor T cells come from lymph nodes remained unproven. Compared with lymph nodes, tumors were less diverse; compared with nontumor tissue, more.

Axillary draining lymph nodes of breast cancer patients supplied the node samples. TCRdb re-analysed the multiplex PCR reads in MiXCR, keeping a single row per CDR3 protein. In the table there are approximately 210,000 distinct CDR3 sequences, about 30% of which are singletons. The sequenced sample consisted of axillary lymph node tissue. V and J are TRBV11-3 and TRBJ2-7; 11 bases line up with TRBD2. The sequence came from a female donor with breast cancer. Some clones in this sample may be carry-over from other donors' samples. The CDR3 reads CASSRLAGGKGEQYF. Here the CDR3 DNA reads TGTGCCAGCAGCCGTCTAGCGGGAGGCAAGGGCGAGCAGTACTTC.